One sample yielded the 24 T cell receptor beta chains listed below, sequenced in a study of lung T cells in sarcoidosis with Löfgren's syndrome. One entry per CDR3 protein, called by TCRdb with MiXCR from the reads. The sample yields roughly 20,000 distinct CDR3 sequences, roughly 21% seen once. Sequencing was performed on CD4+ T cells from PBMCs. Receptors were obtained from a human donor with sarcoidosis (Löfgren's syndrome or another form), or a control subject (not recorded which).

Note on this clonotype: This may come from a read error, since a much larger clone is one base off. The V gene is TRBV11-2, the J gene TRBJ2-5; TRBD2 agrees at 8 bases. Germline V CDR1 and CDR2: SGHAT, FQNNGV. The V segment lost 1 base and the J segment 2 bases; nucleotides outside the gene matches: 6. CDR3 length: 16 amino acids. The CDR3 reads CASSLGGGLVQETQYF. The CDR3 nucleotides read TGTGCCAGCAGCTTAGGGGGGGGACTAGTACAAGAGACCCAGTACTTC.

About this clonotype: A much larger clone is a single base away; this may be a read error. The genes are TRBV4-1 and TRBJ1-2, with a tentative D call TRBD1 (5 bases). The germline V gene encodes CDR1 MGHRA and CDR2 YSYEKL. This CDR3 is 15 amino acids long. V was cut by 1 base and J by 5 bases, with 14 bases left in between. The chain's CDR3 is CASSQGLNRKYGYTF. The CDR3 DNA reads as TGCGCCAGCAGCCAAGGTTTAAACAGGAAATATGGCTACACCTTC.

This clonotype was seen many times. This chain links TRBV19 with TRBJ1-2; possibly TRBD1 for D (6 bases). Germline V gene data show CDR1 as LNHDA and CDR2 as SQIVND (reference sequence). Trimming took 5 bases from V and 5 from J, leaving 15 bases between them. This CDR3 has 14 amino acids. CDR3 residues: CASSSAGARYGYTF. CDR3 nucleotide sequence: TGTGCCAGTAGTTCCGCGGGGGCGCGATATGGCTACACCTTC.

Comment on this clonotype: This clone may be a read error of a much larger clone one base away. The V and J genes are TRBV4-3 and TRBJ2-5; D gene unclear. Germline CDR1 LGHNA, CDR2 YSLEER. Between the trimmed V and J ends, which lost 1 base and 1 base, there was a span of 10 bases. The CDR3 contains 15 residues. The CDR3: CASSQGIGVQETQYF. The CDR3 coding sequence is TGCGCCAGCAGCCAAGGGATAGGCGTCCAAGAGACCCAGTACTTC.

This clonotype turned up a few times. This chain uses TRBV19 with TRBJ2-2, with D uncertain. Trimming stripped 2 bases from V and 6 bases from J, with 7 bases between. Looked up from germline, CDR1 is LNHDA and CDR2 is SQIVND (reference sequence). There are 13 residues in the CDR3. The CDR3 is CASSITLSGELFF. In DNA form, the CDR3 reads TGTGCCAGTAGTATAACCCTCTCCGGGGAGCTGTTTTTT.

The table lists this clonotype with many counts. This chain uses TRBV7-8 with TRBJ1-5; the match to TRBD1 covers 9 bases. In germline, CDR1 is SGHVS, CDR2 FQNEAQ. CDR3 size: 17 residues. V was clipped by 3 bases and J by 0 bases; unmatched bases: 6. The CDR3 loop reads CASSLGQGGYSNQPQHF. In nucleotides, the CDR3 is TGTGCCAGCAGCTTGGGACAGGGAGGATATAGCAATCAGCCCCAGCATTTT.

Relative to its sample, this clonotype is medium-sized. The V gene is TRBV20-1, the J gene TRBJ1-1; 7 positions agree with TRBD1. Looked up from germline, CDR1 is DFQATT and CDR2 is SNEGSKA (reference sequence). The CDR3 runs to 11 residues. CDR3 bases: TGCAGGATTGCAGGGGGCACTGAAGCTTTCTTT. This encodes CRIAGGTEAFF.

Of note for this clonotype: This may come from a read error, since a much larger clone is one base off. The V gene is TRBV7-2, the J gene TRBJ2-7; TRBD2 agrees at 12 bases. The CDR3 is 15 amino acids. From germline, CDR1 is SGHTA and CDR2 FQGNSA. CDR3 residues: CASSLPSGGAGERYF. In DNA, the CDR3 is TGTGCCAGCAGCTTGCCTAGCGGGGGGGCAGGAGAGCGGTACTTC.

This clonotype was recorded at least ten times. This chain connects TRBV20-1 to TRBJ2-1; D unclear. This CDR3 has 14 amino acids. Trimming stripped 5 bases from V and 6 bases from J, with 17 bases between. The germline gives CDR1 DFQATT, CDR2 SNEGSKA (reference sequence). CDR3 bases: TGCAGTGCTCTCGACCAAAGGTACCCCAATGAGCAGTTCTTC. Translated: CSALDQRYPNEQFF.

This clonotype was detected only a few times. The CDR3 DNA reads as TGTGCCAGCAGTTTACGGGATGAGCAGTTCTTC. Translated: CASSLRDEQFF. The V call is TRBV12-3 or TRBV12-4, the J call TRBJ2-1, with no clear D. The CDR3 spans 11 residues. Trimming took 2 bases from V and 8 from J, leaving 4 bases between them.

This clonotype was counted between two and nine times. This sequence joins TRBV5-6 and TRBJ1-4, with D possibly matching TRBD1 (6 bases). This CDR3 has 15 amino acids. The V and J ends lost 5 bases and 7 bases respectively, with 18 bases between them. Germline-derived CDR1 and CDR2 are SGHDT and YYEEEE. CDR3 sequence (DNA): TGTGCCAGCAGGTCATCGAGGGGGGTTGGTGAAAAACTGTTTTTT. The encoded protein is CASRSSRGVGEKLFF. Complete variable domain (other parts from reference TRBV5-6 and TRBJ1-4): DAGVTQSPTHLIKTRGQQVTLRCSPKSGHDTVSWYQQALGQGPQFIFQYYEEEERQRGNFPDRFSGHQFPNYSSELNVNALLLGDSALYLCASRSSRGVGEKLFFGSGTQLSVL.

In the case of this clonotype: Given a much more abundant clone one base away, this may be a read error. The chain combines TRBV18 with TRBJ2-3; D is perhaps TRBD1 (5 bases). The closer fit of TRBJ1-5 to the DNA end suggests the J call may be wrong. Germline CDR1 reads KGHSH; CDR2 reads LQKENI. The CDR3 runs to 13 residues. CDR3 coding DNA: TGTGCCAACTCACCACGGGGCTCAGATACGCAGCATTTT. Residues: CANSPRGSDTQHF.

This clonotype was seen repeatedly, ten times or more. The chain links TRBV10-3 to TRBJ2-5, with 7 bases fitting TRBD1. The length of the CDR3 is 13 residues. Trimming took 10 bases from V and 5 from J; bases not matched to a gene: 10. The germline V gene encodes CDR1 ENHRY and CDR2 SYGVKD. CDR3 coding DNA: TGTGCCAACGCTATTGACAGGGATGAGACCCAGTACTTC. This translates into CANAIDRDETQYF.

This clonotype was seen repeatedly, ten times or more. The chain uses TRBV3-1 and TRBJ1-3; the D is unclear. CDR3 length: 12 residues. The V and J ends lost 4 bases and 7 bases respectively, with 8 bases between them. Germline V gene data show CDR1 as LGHDT and CDR2 as YNNKEL (reference sequence). CDR3 sequence: CASSPTGNTIYF. The DNA for the CDR3 is TGTGCCAGCAGCCCTACGGGGAACACCATATATTTT.

This clonotype was seen more than once but under ten times. This chain uses TRBV6-1 with TRBJ2-3; the D gene is possibly TRBD2 (5 bases). The CDR3 is 14 amino acids. Germline CDR1 and CDR2: MNHNS and SASEGT. The V gene lost 6 bases and the J gene lost 0 bases, with 10 bases spanning the gap. The CDR3 is CASRAGGSTDTQYF. The CDR3 DNA reads as TGTGCCAGCAGGGCCGGAGGTAGCACAGATACGCAGTATTTT.

For this clonotype: An end of the junction differs from the germline gene, which may be a read error. The chain carries TRBV28 and TRBJ2-1, with D possibly matching TRBD1 (5 bases). CDR1 and CDR2 from the germline V gene are MDHEN and SYDVKM. CDR3 length: 15 amino acids. The DNA for the CDR3 is TGTGCCAGCAGTTTCGGTAGCTGGACATACAATGAGCGGTTCTTC. This codes for CASSFGSWTYNERFF.

This clonotype is medium-sized in the sample. V and J are TRBV7-2 and TRBJ1-1, with D hard to call. The germline CDR1 and CDR2 sequences are SGHTA and FQGNSA. This CDR3 contains 16 residues. V was shortened by 1 base and J by 5 bases, with 17 bases between the two germline ends. CDR3 sequence (DNA): TGTGCCAGCAGCTTAGTAGCCGCGAACCAATGGACTGAAGCTTTCTTT. Protein: CASSLVAANQWTEAFF.

The chain combines TRBV30 with TRBJ2-7; 8 bases are a match to TRBD1. The junction had 6 bases not matched to a gene; V was cut back by 0 bases and J by 5 bases. CDR1 and CDR2 (germline): GTSNPN, SVGIG (reference sequence). This CDR3 is 14 amino acids long. The CDR3 sequence: CAWSVDRVPNEQYF. The CDR3, as DNA: TGTGCCTGGAGTGTGGACAGGGTCCCCAACGAGCAGTACTTC.

This clonotype rates as medium-sized. The J gene is TRBJ2-3, the V gene TRBV6-1, with D possibly TRBD2 on 5 matching bases. With 7 bases removed from V and 4 bases from J, the gap between germline ends came to 15 bases. Germline loops: CDR1 MNHNS, CDR2 SASEGT. This CDR3 contains 14 residues. The CDR3 sequence: CASTKRAGADTQYF. The CDR3 nucleotides read TGTGCCAGCACCAAACGGGCCGGGGCAGATACGCAGTATTTT.

By sample share, this clonotype is medium-sized. The chain is built from TRBV6-6 and TRBJ2-1; unclear D gene. The V gene lost 2 bases and the J gene lost 4 bases, with 9 bases spanning the gap. Germline V gene sequence: CDR1 MNHNY, CDR2 SVGAGI (reference sequence). This CDR3 has 14 amino acids. CDR3: CASSYDPRYNEQFF. CDR3 sequence (DNA): TGTGCCAGCAGTTACGACCCGCGGTACAATGAGCAGTTCTTC.

A remark on this clonotype: It is likely a read error, because the conserved phenylalanine at the end of the CDR3 is missing. The chain uses TRBV18 and TRBJ1-1; no clear D. The CDR3 length is 16 residues. Germline V gives CDR1 KGHSH, CDR2 LQKENI. Trimming cost V 3 bases and J 0 bases, with 14 bases left between them. The CDR3 DNA reads as TGTGCCAGCTCACCTCCAAAGCAGAGTTTGAACACTGAAGCTTTCCTT. This codes for CASSPPKQSLNTEAFL.

Relative to its sample, this clonotype is medium-sized (0.01 to 0.1%). The CDR3, as DNA: TGTGCCAGCAGCCCGCAGGGGGCTTCCTACAATGAGCAGTTCTTC. The encoded protein is CASSPQGASYNEQFF. V is TRBV6-1 and J is TRBJ2-1, with TRBD1 identical over 8 bases. Germline V gene sequence: CDR1 MNHNS, CDR2 SASEGT. V was pared by 6 bases and J by 1 base, with 5 bases of the junction left unmatched. This CDR3 has 15 residues.

This clonotype came up a few times. The V and J genes are TRBV9 and TRBJ2-1; no clear D gene. The V end was cut by 7 bases, the J end by 0 bases, with 14 bases between. This CDR3 contains 15 residues. Germline V gene lookup returns CDR1 SGDLS and CDR2 YYNGEE. DNA of the CDR3: TGTGCCAGCTCCCGTGTGAGGAGCTCCTACAATGAGCAGTTCTTC. Translating gives CASSRVRSSYNEQFF.

This clonotype was recorded a few times. The V gene is TRBV5-6, the J gene TRBJ2-3; 14 nucleotides align to TRBD2. V lost 3 bases, J lost 4 bases, and 1 base stayed unmatched. Germline-derived CDR1 and CDR2 are SGHDT and YYEEEE. The CDR3 is made up of 15 amino acids. The CDR3 sequence: CASSWGLAGADTQYF. The CDR3 nucleotides read TGTGCCAGCAGCTGGGGACTAGCGGGAGCAGATACGCAGTATTTT.